Presented here are 16 T cell receptor beta chains from one specimen sequenced in a study of T cell repertoires in cytomegalovirus infection. TCRdb reprocessed the reads with MiXCR, giving one entry per CDR3 protein. Of a few hundred thousand distinct CDR3 sequences listed, more than 9% are singletons. The source material was PBMCs. Receptor source: a human donor in good health (CMV status not recorded). Some clones in this sample may be carry-over from other donors' samples.

This clonotype was detected only a few times. V is TRBV7-9 and J is TRBJ1-1; 10 bases fit TRBD1. Germline V lookup: CDR1 SEHNR, CDR2 FQNEAQ (reference sequence). The CDR3 has 16 amino acids. V dropped 4 bases and J dropped 4; count of bases not matched to a gene: 9. The CDR3 DNA sequence: TGTGCCAGCAGCTCCCGGGACAGGGGTGGGGGCACTGAAGCTTTCTTT. Amino acids: CASSSRDRGGGTEAFF.

This clonotype appeared a few times. V usage is TRBV6-1 and J usage is TRBJ1-6; D is unclear. V dropped 2 bases and J dropped 3 bases, with 8 bases sitting between them. The CDR3 extends over 15 amino acids. Germline-derived CDR1 and CDR2 are MNHNS and SASEGT. The CDR3 is CASSESGSYNSPLHF. The CDR3 nucleotides read TGTGCCAGCAGTGAATCCGGCAGCTATAATTCACCCCTCCACTTT.

This clonotype occurred many times. The rearrangement joins TRBV14 to TRBJ2-7; TRBD1 matches at 9 bases. The CDR3 spans 15 residues. Germline CDR1 is SGHDN and CDR2 is FVKESK. Trimming took 3 bases from V and 6 from J; bases not matched to a gene: 9. The CDR3 nucleotides are TGTGCCAGCAGCCACCTGACAGGGGGATTCCTCGAGCAGTACTTC. As protein: CASSHLTGGFLEQYF.

The V and J genes are TRBV6-1 and TRBJ2-5; 8 bases are a match to TRBD1. Germline values: CDR1 MNHNS, CDR2 SASEGT. The CDR3 length is 12 residues. The trim removed 9 bases at V and 5 bases at J, leaving 5 bases unmatched. CDR3 coding DNA: TGTGCCAGTACCAGGGGGCGGGAGACCCAGTACTTC. Amino acid sequence: CASTRGRETQYF.

V gene TRBV7-6 combines with J gene TRBJ1-2; 7 bases map to TRBD1. Germline V gives CDR1 SGHVS, CDR2 FNYEAQ. V was pared by 5 bases and J by 8 bases, with 5 bases of the junction left unmatched. The CDR3 is 12 residues long. CDR3 sequence (DNA): TGTGCCAGCAGCCCCTGGGACAGCGGCTACACCTTC. Amino acids: CASSPWDSGYTF.

The gene calls are TRBV6-6 and TRBJ1-5; weak D call: TRBD1 (5 bases). This CDR3 region has 13 residues. V gave up 8 bases and J gave up 6 bases, with 14 bases separating them. Germline V gives CDR1 MNHNY, CDR2 SVGAGI (reference sequence). CDR3 DNA sequence: TGTGCCAGCGGGTTACCGGGGGTTCAGCCCCAGCATTTT. Encoded protein: CASGLPGVQPQHF.

This chain joins TRBV6-5 and TRBJ1-4; no clear D gene. CDR1 and CDR2 (germline): MNHEY, SVGAGI. Trimming removed 2 bases from V and 3 bases from J, with 10 bases in between. The length of the CDR3 is 15 residues. The CDR3 DNA reads TGTGCCAGCAGTTACGCAGGACTTCCTAATGAAAAACTGTTTTTT. Translated: CASSYAGLPNEKLFF.

This clonotype was recorded many times. V is TRBV7-2 and J is TRBJ2-7; 8 nucleotides agree with TRBD1. This CDR3 has 14 amino acids. With V trimmed by 4 bases and J by 1 base, 3 bases remained unmatched. In germline, CDR1 is SGHTA, CDR2 FQGNSA. In DNA, the CDR3 is TGTGCCAGCAGCTCAGGACAGGGTTCCTACGAGCAGTACTTC. It codes for CASSSGQGSYEQYF. Full variable domain (remainder filled in from reference TRBV7-2 and TRBJ2-7): GAGVSQSPSNKVTEKGKDVELRCDPISGHTALYWYRQSLGQGLEFLIYFQGNSAPDKSGLPSDRFSAERTGGSVSTLTIQRTQQEDSAVYLCASSSGQGSYEQYFGPGTRLTVT.

The chain carries TRBV20-1 and TRBJ2-3; D is possibly TRBD2 (5 bases). V shed 3 bases and J shed 8 bases, with 18 bases lying between them. Germline V CDR1 and CDR2: DFQATT, SNEGSKA (reference sequence). CDR3 length: 14 residues. Here the CDR3 reads CSASQVAGEGTQYF. The CDR3 region has the DNA TGCAGTGCTAGTCAGGTCGCGGGTGAGGGTACGCAGTATTTT.

The rearrangement joins TRBV18 to TRBJ1-4; tentatively, D is TRBD1 (6 bases). The ends were cut back, 4 bases at V and 1 base at J, with 13 bases in the middle. Germline CDR1 and CDR2: KGHSH and LQKENI. The CDR3 is 16 residues long. CDR3 in amino acids: CASSRGGSLTNEKLFF. The CDR3 bases are TGTGCCAGCTCACGAGGGGGAAGCCTAACTAATGAAAAACTGTTTTTT. Variable domain in full (rest from reference TRBV18 and TRBJ1-4): NAGVMQNPRHLVRRRGQEARLRCSPMKGHSHVYWYRQLPEEGLKFMVYLQKENIIDESGMPKERFSAEFPKEGPSILRIQQVVRGDSAAYFCASSRGGSLTNEKLFFGSGTQLSVL.

This clonotype was picked up many times. For the CDR3, the DNA is TGTGCCAGCAGCTTAGAATCGGGAGAGACCCAGTACTTC. Translating gives CASSLESGETQYF. The chain links TRBV7-6 to TRBJ2-5; unclear D gene. Germline CDR1 is SGHVS and CDR2 is FNYEAQ. The CDR3 runs to 13 residues. Trimming pared 1 base from V and 4 bases from J, leaving 7 bases between.

The chain has TRBV4-3 and TRBJ2-3; possible D gene TRBD2, 6 bases. The CDR3 consists of 16 residues. V lost 1 base to trimming and J lost 0 bases, with 11 bases between them. Germline CDR1 LGHNA, CDR2 YSLEER. This CDR3 is CASSQASRGSTDTQYF. Here the CDR3 DNA reads TGCGCCAGCAGCCAAGCATCCCGGGGGAGCACAGATACGCAGTATTTT.

This clonotype was detected a few times. The chain carries TRBV11-2 and TRBJ1-4; the D is unclear. The length of the CDR3 is 13 residues. The germline CDR1 and CDR2 sequences are SGHAT and FQNNGV. The V end was cut by 8 bases, the J end by 2 bases, with 9 bases between. Here the CDR3 reads CASGARTNEKLFF. CDR3 DNA sequence: TGTGCCAGCGGAGCGAGGACTAATGAAAAACTGTTTTTT. The variable domain in full, with the rest retrieved from reference TRBV11-2 and TRBJ1-4, is EAGVAQSPRYKIIEKRQSVAFWCNPISGHATLYWYQQILGQGPKLLIQFQNNGVVDDSQLPKDRFSAERLKGVDSTLKIQPAKLEDSAVYLCASGARTNEKLFFGSGTQLSVL.

This clonotype was seen ten or more times. The chain couples TRBV7-2 to TRBJ1-1; no reliable D call. The CDR3 has 11 residues. V shed 2 bases and J shed 4 bases, with 2 bases lying between them. CDR1 is SGHTA and CDR2 is FQGNSA in the germline V gene. The chain's CDR3 is CASSLITEAFF. CDR3 coding DNA: TGTGCCAGCAGCTTAATCACTGAAGCTTTCTTT.

V is TRBV20-1 and J is TRBJ1-5; maybe TRBD1 (5 bases). CDR1 is DFQATT, CDR2 SNEGSKA, per germline (reference sequence). V lost 5 bases to trimming and J lost 3 bases, with 20 bases between them. CDR3 size: 16 residues. CDR3 sequence (DNA): TGCAGTGCTCTCCCTCGGGGCCTGACTCTCAATCAGCCCCAGCATTTT. Amino acids: CSALPRGLTLNQPQHF.

In this sample, this clonotype turned up many times. V gene TRBV12-3 or TRBV12-4 combines with J gene TRBJ2-3; 7 bases are a match to TRBD2. V was pared by 5 bases and J by 6 bases, with 14 bases of the junction left unmatched. This CDR3 is built from 16 residues. CDR3 region: CASSPSRGGGVDTQYF. The CDR3, as DNA: TGTGCCAGCAGTCCTTCTCGGGGCGGGGGTGTGGATACGCAGTATTTT.